This T cell receptor (beta chain) originates from a study of identical twins. The CDR3 contains 16 residues. Germline trimming cut 4 bases from V and 2 bases from J; bases unmatched to any gene: 10. Germline values: CDR1 MNHEY, CDR2 SMNVEV (reference sequence). Each CDR3 protein is one row after TCRdb ran MiXCR on the 5' RACE reads. Of about 690,000 distinct CDR3 sequences listed, approximately 21% are singletons. General study results and limits: Models predicted too little out-of-frame TCR alpha sharing in monozygotic twins.

A word on this clonotype: Its antigen is unknown.

The data were also submitted as part of a second study, on T cells expressing NK-cell markers.

The sample taken for sequencing was PBMCs. The TCR sequence derives from a woman in her late teens or twenties in good health. The chain has TRBV27 and TRBJ2-7; 8 bases line up with TRBD1. The CDR3 sequence is CASSSKDREDPYEQYF. CDR3 sequence (DNA): TGTGCCAGCAGTTCCAAGGACAGGGAGGACCCCTACGAGCAGTACTTC.